These 17 T cell receptor beta chains were sequenced from one sample in a study of human T cells and chemical hapten exposure. TCRdb used MiXCR to reprocess the RACE reads, holding one entry per CDR3 protein. This repertoire shows around 330,000 distinct CDR3 sequences, over 5% found once; its top ten account for around 8.8%. The sample's time point: pre-sensitization, week 0. Treatment in this sample: therapeutic diphenylcyclopropenone sensitization with weekly scalp DPC. The material sequenced was whole blood, taken in connection with sensitization to the hapten diphenylcyclopropenone (DPC). The receptors shown here come from a woman between 18 and 29 years old with alopecia areata. Some clones in this sample may be carry-over from other donors' samples.

The rearrangement links TRBV15 to TRBJ1-1; D gene unclear. Germline V gene lookup returns CDR1 LNHNV and CDR2 YYDKDF (reference sequence). V gave up 0 bases and J gave up 0 bases, with 8 bases separating them. The CDR3 is 15 residues long. Here the CDR3 DNA reads TGTGCCACCAGCAGAGAAGGATCTATGAACACTGAAGCTTTCTTT. The encoded protein is CATSREGSMNTEAFF.

The rearrangement links TRBV6-1 to TRBJ1-1; possibly TRBD1 for D (6 bases). The germline CDR1 and CDR2 sequences are MNHNS and SASEGT. V lost 11 bases to trimming and J lost 1 base, with 14 bases between them. This CDR3 is 13 amino acids long. CDR3 in amino acids: CAGRRQANTEAFF. In nucleotides, the CDR3 is TGTGCCGGAAGGAGACAGGCGAACACTGAAGCTTTCTTT.

This clonotype was seen a few times. The chain links TRBV6-5 to TRBJ1-1; 7 bases map to TRBD1. The CDR3 covers 17 residues. CDR1 and CDR2 (germline): MNHEY, SVGAGI. Unmatched junction bases numbered 12, after V lost 5 bases and J lost 0 bases. The CDR3 loop reads CASSVQGPHPLNTEAFF. As DNA, the CDR3 is TGTGCCAGCAGTGTACAGGGGCCTCACCCTCTGAACACTGAAGCTTTCTTT.

This chain uses TRBV12-3 or TRBV12-4 with TRBJ2-3, with 13 positions matching TRBD2. With V trimmed by 10 bases and J by 0 bases, 7 bases remained unmatched. CDR3 size: 16 residues. The CDR3 reads CATRTSGGLSTDTQYF. CDR3 nucleotide sequence: TGTGCCACCAGGACTAGCGGGGGCCTTAGCACAGATACGCAGTATTTT.

This clonotype came up many times. The chain combines TRBV20-1 with TRBJ1-5, with TRBD1 identical over 9 bases. The CDR3 has 15 amino acids. Germline V gene data show CDR1 as DFQATT and CDR2 as SNEGSKA (reference sequence). J lost 3 bases, V lost 3 bases, and 6 bases had no gene match. The CDR3 coding sequence is TGCAGTGCTAGGGGGACAGGGAGCGACAATCAGCCCCAGCATTTT. Its translation is CSARGTGSDNQPQHF.

This clonotype was seen many times. The chain combines TRBV9 with TRBJ1-6; 7 bases align to TRBD1. Germline values: CDR1 SGDLS, CDR2 YYNGEE. The CDR3 length is 15 residues. Germline trimming cut 4 bases from V and 7 bases from J; bases unmatched to any gene: 8. DNA for the CDR3: TGTGCCAGCAGCCCATTGACAGGGAGGAATTCACCCCTCCACTTT. Protein product: CASSPLTGRNSPLHF.

This clonotype was counted only a few times. The chain joins TRBV11-2 to TRBJ2-1; 13 nucleotides match TRBD2. V was pared by 3 bases and J by 8 bases, with 10 bases of the junction left unmatched. CDR1 is SGHAT and CDR2 is FQNNGV in the germline V gene. The CDR3 spans 17 residues. The CDR3 DNA is TGTGCCAGCAGCTTGCCGTCTCGGACTAGCGGGGGTTATGAGCAGTTCTTC. It yields the protein CASSLPSRTSGGYEQFF.

The table lists this clonotype with many counts. The V and J genes are TRBV18 and TRBJ2-3; D uncertain. The germline gives CDR1 KGHSH, CDR2 LQKENI. The V end was cut by 3 bases, the J end by 4 bases, with 11 bases between. The CDR3 is 14 amino acids. The DNA for the CDR3 is TGTGCCAGCTCACCTCTGGACGCCGCAGATACGCAGTATTTT. Its protein is CASSPLDAADTQYF.

The V call is TRBV5-5, the J call TRBJ1-5, with D perhaps matching TRBD1 (6 bases). CDR1 SGHKS and CDR2 YYEKEE come from the germline V gene (reference sequence). Trimming took off 1 base at V and 4 bases at J, with 12 bases between the two ends. The CDR3 consists of 15 residues. The CDR3 protein is CASSLNSDRNQPQHF. CDR3 DNA sequence: TGTGCCAGCAGCTTGAATAGTGACAGGAATCAGCCCCAGCATTTT. Looking up the rest from reference TRBV5-5 and TRBJ1-5 gives the full variable domain: DAGVTQSPTHLIKTRGQQVTLRCSPISGHKSVSWYQQVLGQGPQFIFQYYEKEERGRGNFPDRFSARQFPNYSSELNVNALLLGDSALYLCASSLNSDRNQPQHFGDGTRLSIL.

This clonotype showed up many times. The chain has TRBV20-1 and TRBJ2-3; 12 positions agree with TRBD2. Germline V gives CDR1 DFQATT, CDR2 SNEGSKA (reference sequence). The CDR3 runs 15 residues. Trimming removed 6 bases from V and 2 bases from J; junction bases left unmatched: 6. The chain's CDR3 is CSATLAGGYTDTQYF. CDR3 nucleotides: TGCAGTGCCACTCTAGCGGGGGGGTACACAGATACGCAGTATTTT.

This clonotype was seen many times. The V and J genes are TRBV5-1 and TRBJ2-3, with D possibly called TRBD1 or TRBD2 (5 bases each). The V end lost 0 bases, the J end lost 3 bases, and 14 bases lay between the germline ends. Germline assignment: CDR1 SGHRS and CDR2 YFSETQ. The CDR3 extends over 16 amino acids. CDR3 sequence (DNA): TGCGCCAGCAGCTTGGGGGGCGGGTACGGAACAGATACGCAGTATTTT. This codes for CASSLGGGYGTDTQYF.

Only a few counts were recorded for this clonotype. The chain joins TRBV29-1 to TRBJ1-3; D is unresolved. V was trimmed by 7 bases and J by 0 bases, leaving 16 bases between them. The germline gives CDR1 SQVTM, CDR2 ANQGSEA. This CDR3 is 15 amino acids long. The CDR3 bases are TGCAGCGGGACTACCGACACCGCCTCTGGAAACACCATATATTTT. Translated: CSGTTDTASGNTIYF.

The chain joins TRBV6-2 or TRBV6-3 to TRBJ2-1; TRBD2 matches 11 bases. The CDR3 sequence is 17 residues long. Germline CDR1 MNHEY, CDR2 SVGEGT. With V trimmed by 6 bases and J by 7 bases, 14 bases remained unmatched. CDR3 DNA: TGTGCCAGCAGCCCCGTGTTAGCGGGGGGGCCGGGGAATGAGCAGTTCTTC. Its translation is CASSPVLAGGPGNEQFF.

This chain's CDR3 is CASSLFGVTDTQYF. The CDR3 DNA follows: TGTGCCAGCAGCTTATTTGGGGTTACAGATACGCAGTATTTT. The chain links TRBV7-2 to TRBJ2-3; no clear D gene. CDR1 and CDR2 (germline): SGHTA, FQGNSA. Trimming shortened V by 2 bases and J by 3 bases, and 9 bases separated the two germline ends. This CDR3 is 14 amino acids long.

The V gene is TRBV20-1, the J gene TRBJ1-2, with TRBD1 matching 9 bases. The ends lost 5 bases at V and 3 bases at J; junction bases unmatched: 4. The CDR3 has 13 amino acids. Per germline, CDR1 DFQATT and CDR2 SNEGSKA (reference sequence). DNA of the CDR3: TGCAGTGCTCGGACAGGGGCCCACTATGGCTACACCTTC. It translates to CSARTGAHYGYTF.

The genes are TRBV5-6 and TRBJ2-3, with D possibly being TRBD1 or TRBD2 (5 bases each). CDR1 is SGHDT and CDR2 is YYEEEE in the germline V gene. The V gene lost 1 base and the J gene lost 1 base, with 10 bases spanning the gap. The CDR3 totals 15 residues. CDR3 in DNA: TGTGCCAGCAGCTTGTGGGGGACGGGCACAGATACGCAGTATTTT. It yields the protein CASSLWGTGTDTQYF.

The chain uses TRBV20-1 and TRBJ2-7; D not certain. CDR3 length: 11 residues. Trimming shortened V by 3 bases and J by 6 bases, and 9 bases separated the two germline ends. CDR1 and CDR2 from the germline V gene are DFQATT and SNEGSKA (reference sequence). The CDR3 reads CSASKGFEQYF. The CDR3 nucleotides are TGCAGTGCTAGTAAAGGATTCGAGCAGTACTTC.